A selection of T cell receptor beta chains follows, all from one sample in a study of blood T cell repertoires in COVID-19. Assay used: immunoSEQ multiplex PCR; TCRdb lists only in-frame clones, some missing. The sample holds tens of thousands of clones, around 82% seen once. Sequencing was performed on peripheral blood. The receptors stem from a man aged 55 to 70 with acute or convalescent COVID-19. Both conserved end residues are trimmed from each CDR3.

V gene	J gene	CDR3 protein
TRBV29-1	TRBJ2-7	SVEDSVDEQY
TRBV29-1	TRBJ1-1	SARTGTIEAF
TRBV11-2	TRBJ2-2	ASTYTGELF
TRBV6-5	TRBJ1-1	ASTFGAGTEAF
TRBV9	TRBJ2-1	ASSDLTSGRYNEQF
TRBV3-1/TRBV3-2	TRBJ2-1	ASSHSERGSYNEQF
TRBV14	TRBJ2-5	ASSQGALRRATQY
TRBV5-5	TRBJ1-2	ASSPKPPGYGYT
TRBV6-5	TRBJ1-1	ASSYSTTGGPTEAF
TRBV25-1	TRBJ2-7	ASSPSGKAYEQY
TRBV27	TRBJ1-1	ASSLSPIPDTEAF
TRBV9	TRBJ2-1	ASSVGGDSSYNEQF
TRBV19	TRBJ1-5	ASSMGGMGSNQPQH
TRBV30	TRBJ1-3	AWSPPQDKGNTIY
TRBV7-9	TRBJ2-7	ASSSRTGVSYEQY
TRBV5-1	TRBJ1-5	ASSLTGGGSNQPQH
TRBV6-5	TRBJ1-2	ASSYSGQNYGYT
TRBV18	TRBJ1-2	ASSPDRSRANYGYT
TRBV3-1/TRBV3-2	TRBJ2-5	ASSQMGGWETQY
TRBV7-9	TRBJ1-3	ASSHIRDSGNTIY
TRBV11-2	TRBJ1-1	ASSLVYRARAGLVDEAF
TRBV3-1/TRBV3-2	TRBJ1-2	ASSNTENYGYT
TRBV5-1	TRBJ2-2	ASSSGTGGLGELF
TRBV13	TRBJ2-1	ASSSPGTSGGSSYNEQF
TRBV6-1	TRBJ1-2	ASSERTNYGYT
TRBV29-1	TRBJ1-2	SVDRGLGGYT
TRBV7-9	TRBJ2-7	ASSLVQGGYEQY
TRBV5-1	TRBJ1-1	ASSFGQVNTEAF
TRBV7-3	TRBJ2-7	ASSVDIFGEQY
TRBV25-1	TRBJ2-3	ASSEQGLTDTQY
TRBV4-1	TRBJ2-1	ASSQGQVHEQF
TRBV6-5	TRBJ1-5	ASRVDRGGNQPQH
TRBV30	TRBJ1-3	AWSTNRGAGNTIY
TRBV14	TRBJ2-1	ASSRSRDRVRNEQF
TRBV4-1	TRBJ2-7	ASSPRQGSGHEQY
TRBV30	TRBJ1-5	AWTSQGWLGNQPQH
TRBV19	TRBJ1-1	ASSIFLATEAF
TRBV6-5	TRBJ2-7	ASSYNGGPSYEQY
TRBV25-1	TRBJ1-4	ASSELQEATNEKLF
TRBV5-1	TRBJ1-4	ASSLVSGSIGEKLF
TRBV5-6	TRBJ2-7	ASSLGVGYEQY
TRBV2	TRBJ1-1	ASSEQENTEAF
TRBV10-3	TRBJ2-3	AISDPGQGETDTQY
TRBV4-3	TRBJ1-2	ASSQTRGGGDGNGYT
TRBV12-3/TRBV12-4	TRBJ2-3	ASSLGGPDTQY
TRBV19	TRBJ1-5	ASSIDRGQGNQPQH
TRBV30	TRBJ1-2	AWSLDSTYGYT
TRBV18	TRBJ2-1	ASGQGSSYNEQF
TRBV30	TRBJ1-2	AWNKITGAGDGYT
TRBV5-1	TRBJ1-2	ASSLDRLYGYT
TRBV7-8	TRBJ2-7	ASSPRQGSYEQY
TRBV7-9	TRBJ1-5	ASSPEGHSNQPQH